These T cell receptor beta chains were read from a single sample in a study of T cell responses to AZD1222 COVID-19 vaccine. Here immunoSEQ multiplex PCR was the method, and the copy in TCRdb shows in-frame clones only, minus some. This sample has approximately 50,000 clones, with around nine tenths found just once. This material consisted of peripheral blood, taken 28 days after the second AZD1222 dose. Every receptor here comes from an adult who received the AZD1222 COVID-19 vaccine. The CDR3 runs from the conserved cysteine through the conserved F or W. Each record gives: V gene, D gene, clone size, J gene, CDR3 protein, CDR3 DNA. A D gene is named only where the DNA matches it firmly. A row's size may be missing; if present it is once, few, many or a size class.

v_gene: TRBV11-2; d_gene: .; abundance: .; j_gene: TRBJ1-4; CDR3aa: CASSEGRAFIEKLFF; CDR3nt: TGTGCCAGCAGCGAGGGTCGGGCCTTTATTGAAAAACTGTTTTTT
v_gene: TRBV9; d_gene: .; abundance: few; j_gene: TRBJ2-1; CDR3aa: CASSVESGNEQFF; CDR3nt: TGTGCCAGCAGCGTAGAGAGCGGCAATGAGCAGTTCTTC
v_gene: TRBV19; d_gene: .; abundance: .; j_gene: TRBJ1-2; CDR3aa: CASSMGQTYGYTF; CDR3nt: TGTGCCAGTAGTATGGGACAAACCTATGGCTACACCTTC
v_gene: TRBV5-1; d_gene: .; abundance: .; j_gene: TRBJ2-2; CDR3aa: CASSLRGENTGELFF; CDR3nt: TGCGCCAGCAGCTTGCGTGGGGAGAACACCGGGGAGCTGTTTTTT
v_gene: TRBV10-3; d_gene: .; abundance: .; j_gene: TRBJ2-1; CDR3aa: CAIRGSLGEQFF; CDR3nt: TGTGCCATCAGGGGTTCTCTCGGGGAGCAGTTCTTC
v_gene: TRBV9; d_gene: .; abundance: few; j_gene: TRBJ1-5; CDR3aa: CASSAEGQPQHF; CDR3nt: TGTGCCAGCAGCGCCGAGGGTCAGCCCCAGCATTTT
v_gene: TRBV19; d_gene: .; abundance: .; j_gene: TRBJ1-1; CDR3aa: CASSEVPLNTEAFF; CDR3nt: TGTGCCAGTAGTGAGGTCCCTCTGAACACTGAAGCTTTCTTT
v_gene: TRBV19; d_gene: .; abundance: .; j_gene: TRBJ1-5; CDR3aa: CASLQPQHF; CDR3nt: TGTGCCAGTCTCCAGCCCCAGCATTTT
v_gene: TRBV28; d_gene: TRBD2; abundance: .; j_gene: TRBJ2-7; CDR3aa: CASSSSGTSGSGQYF; CDR3nt: TGTGCCAGCAGTTCCTCCGGGACTAGCGGGAGCGGGCAGTACTTC
v_gene: TRBV3-1/TRBV3-2; d_gene: .; abundance: .; j_gene: TRBJ2-1; CDR3aa: CASSPVFRSSYNEQFF; CDR3nt: TGTGCCAGCAGCCCCGTTTTTCGAAGCTCCTACAATGAGCAGTTCTTC
v_gene: TRBV28; d_gene: .; abundance: .; j_gene: TRBJ1-6; CDR3aa: CAAQAESSYNSPLHF; CDR3nt: TGTGCCGCTCAGGCGGAAAGCTCCTATAATTCACCCCTCCACTTT
v_gene: TRBV5-1; d_gene: .; abundance: few; j_gene: TRBJ2-2; CDR3aa: CASSPGLVNTGELFF; CDR3nt: TGCGCCAGCAGCCCGGGACTCGTTAACACCGGGGAGCTGTTTTTT
v_gene: TRBV14; d_gene: .; abundance: .; j_gene: TRBJ1-1; CDR3aa: CASSQDRTRTEAFF; CDR3nt: TGTGCCAGCAGCCAAGATAGGACCCGGACTGAAGCTTTCTTT
v_gene: TRBV7-8; d_gene: .; abundance: .; j_gene: TRBJ1-5; CDR3aa: CASSLGPGRNQPQHF; CDR3nt: TGTGCCAGCAGCCTTGGCCCGGGCCGCAATCAGCCCCAGCATTTT
v_gene: TRBV7-9; d_gene: .; abundance: .; j_gene: TRBJ1-2; CDR3aa: CASSWNPGGGYTF; CDR3nt: TGTGCCAGCAGCTGGAACCCGGGAGGCGGCTACACCTTC
v_gene: TRBV7-2; d_gene: .; abundance: .; j_gene: TRBJ1-6; CDR3aa: CASKVQDANSPLHF; CDR3nt: TGTGCCAGCAAAGTTCAGGACGCGAATTCACCCCTCCACTTT
v_gene: TRBV29-1; d_gene: TRBD1; abundance: once; j_gene: TRBJ1-3; CDR3aa: CSARRGTGAGNTIYF; CDR3nt: TGCAGCGCCCGACGGGGGACAGGGGCTGGAAACACCATATATTTT
v_gene: TRBV5-1; d_gene: .; abundance: .; j_gene: TRBJ2-1; CDR3aa: CASSLEQPSYNEQFF; CDR3nt: TGCGCCAGCAGCTTGGAACAGCCATCTTACAATGAGCAGTTCTTC
v_gene: TRBV28; d_gene: .; abundance: .; j_gene: TRBJ2-7; CDR3aa: CASSFAGHPYEQYF; CDR3nt: TGTGCCAGCAGTTTTGCCGGACACCCCTACGAGCAGTACTTC
v_gene: TRBV27; d_gene: TRBD1; abundance: .; j_gene: TRBJ2-3; CDR3aa: CASGRGLNTQYF; CDR3nt: TGTGCCAGCGGAAGGGGGCTAAATACGCAGTATTTT
v_gene: TRBV18; d_gene: TRBD2; abundance: .; j_gene: TRBJ2-7; CDR3aa: CASSPLGLAGTSYEQYF; CDR3nt: TGTGCCAGCTCACCCCTAGGACTAGCGGGGACCTCCTACGAGCAGTACTTC
v_gene: TRBV9; d_gene: TRBD1; abundance: .; j_gene: TRBJ2-3; CDR3aa: CASSVGTETYTFMNTQYF; CDR3nt: TGTGCCAGCAGCGTTGGGACAGAAACTTACACATTTATGAATACGCAGTATTTT
v_gene: TRBV5-1; d_gene: TRBD1; abundance: .; j_gene: TRBJ1-1; CDR3aa: CASSSSLLTGASGAFF; CDR3nt: TGCGCCAGCAGCTCCTCTCTCCTGACAGGGGCGAGTGGAGCTTTCTTT
v_gene: TRBV3-1/TRBV3-2; d_gene: TRBD2; abundance: .; j_gene: TRBJ2-5; CDR3aa: CASSQGSGRETQYF; CDR3nt: TGTGCCAGCAGCCAAGGGAGCGGGAGAGAGACCCAGTACTTC
v_gene: TRBV6-2/TRBV6-3; d_gene: TRBD2; abundance: .; j_gene: TRBJ2-2; CDR3aa: CASTPGGKIGELFF; CDR3nt: TGTGCCAGCACCCCGGGGGGGAAAATCGGGGAGCTGTTTTTT
v_gene: TRBV6-5; d_gene: .; abundance: .; j_gene: TRBJ1-5; CDR3aa: CASSPRSNQPQHF; CDR3nt: TGTGCCAGCTCCCCGAGGAGCAATCAGCCCCAGCATTTT
v_gene: TRBV5-1; d_gene: .; abundance: once; j_gene: TRBJ1-2; CDR3aa: CASSDGIGQYTF; CDR3nt: TGCGCCAGCAGCGACGGGATCGGACAGTACACCTTC
v_gene: TRBV19; d_gene: TRBD1; abundance: .; j_gene: TRBJ1-5; CDR3aa: CASSVITGTGFGQPQHF; CDR3nt: TGTGCCAGTAGTGTTATCACCGGGACAGGATTTGGCCAGCCCCAGCATTTT
v_gene: TRBV12-3/TRBV12-4; d_gene: TRBD1; abundance: .; j_gene: TRBJ1-4; CDR3aa: CASRGGAYEKLFF; CDR3nt: TGTGCCAGCAGAGGGGGCGCGTATGAAAAACTGTTTTTT
v_gene: TRBV29-1; d_gene: TRBD2; abundance: .; j_gene: TRBJ2-1; CDR3aa: CSVATLAGVHEQFF; CDR3nt: TGCAGCGTTGCAACACTAGCGGGAGTGCATGAGCAGTTCTTC
v_gene: TRBV7-8; d_gene: .; abundance: .; j_gene: TRBJ2-5; CDR3aa: CASSFEGGGATQYF; CDR3nt: TGTGCCAGCAGCTTCGAGGGAGGCGGGGCGACCCAGTACTTC
v_gene: TRBV5-1; d_gene: .; abundance: .; j_gene: TRBJ1-3; CDR3aa: CASSLAPLTGMTGNTIYF; CDR3nt: TGCGCCAGCAGCTTGGCCCCGCTCACAGGGATGACTGGAAACACCATATATTTT
v_gene: TRBV4-3; d_gene: TRBD1; abundance: .; j_gene: TRBJ2-7; CDR3aa: CASSQGRQGAYEQYF; CDR3nt: TGCGCCAGCAGCCAAGGTCGACAGGGGGCCTACGAGCAGTACTTC
v_gene: TRBV4-1; d_gene: .; abundance: .; j_gene: TRBJ2-3; CDR3aa: CASSTPMGPQYF; CDR3nt: TGCGCCAGCAGCACCCCTATGGGTCCGCAGTATTTT
v_gene: TRBV15; d_gene: TRBD1; abundance: .; j_gene: TRBJ1-2; CDR3aa: CATSDFRGNYGYTF; CDR3nt: TGTGCCACCAGCGACTTCAGGGGGAACTATGGCTACACCTTC
v_gene: TRBV28; d_gene: .; abundance: .; j_gene: TRBJ1-6; CDR3aa: CASSPGGSNSPLHF; CDR3nt: TGTGCCAGCAGTCCCGGAGGGTCGAATTCACCCCTCCACTTT
v_gene: TRBV19; d_gene: TRBD1; abundance: .; j_gene: TRBJ2-5; CDR3aa: CASSIRGTGTQYF; CDR3nt: TGTGCCAGTAGTATTCGTGGGACAGGGACCCAGTACTTC
v_gene: TRBV4-2; d_gene: .; abundance: .; j_gene: TRBJ2-2; CDR3aa: CASSQDTATNTGELFF; CDR3nt: TGTGCCAGCAGCCAAGATACAGCGACGAACACCGGGGAGCTGTTTTTT
v_gene: TRBV30; d_gene: .; abundance: .; j_gene: TRBJ1-2; CDR3aa: CAWTGGGYGYTF; CDR3nt: TGTGCCTGGACGGGGGGCGGCTATGGCTACACCTTC